This T cell receptor (beta chain) was recorded in a study of cytomegalovirus exposure and HLA in healthy donors. Study in general: The platform used for the 100 to 150 validation repertoires matched that of the 600 to 800 first-cohort repertoires, a later analysis reported. Overall study results and limits: The study flagged some 170 TCR beta chains as cytomegalovirus-associated.

Sequencing was performed with immunoSEQ multiplex PCR; in TCRdb, only in-frame clones are kept and a portion is missing. The sample shows about 240,000 clones, 87% of them seen only once. This clone appeared a single time. Its antigen remains unknown. The germline gives CDR1 MGHDK, CDR2 SYGVNS. The CDR3 has 14 amino acids. The V and J ends lost 3 bases and 10 bases respectively, with 18 bases between them. The TCR sequence derives from a man between 18 and 29 years old in good health and CMV-seronegative. The source material was PBMCs. The gene calls are TRBV25-1 and TRBJ1-1; the D gene is possibly TRBD1 (5 bases). CDR3 coding DNA: TGTGCCAGCAGTGATTCACAGGCTCTCTGGGGAGCTTTCTTT. The encoded protein is CASSDSQALWGAFF.